This T cell receptor (beta chain) was captured in a study of blood T cell repertoires in COVID-19. Study information: The United States, Italy and Spain were the sources of the acute and convalescent COVID-19 samples.

In the study's own analysis: Reference gene primer amplification gave nucleated cell count estimates. Profiled with immunoSEQ multiplex PCR; TCRdb holds only in-frame clones, not every one. V and J calls and clone size are as listed in that table; D and trimming were resolved from the DNA. This sample has fewer than 250,000 clones, with about 89% found just once. This clonotype was obtained from a man aged 60 to 69 who had recovered from COVID-19. The sequencing input was peripheral blood.

CDR3 loop: CASSPGLDTDTQYF. The CDR3, as DNA: TGTGCCAGCTCCCCGGGACTCGACACAGATACGCAGTATTTT. The V gene is TRBV18, the J gene TRBJ2-3, with D possibly matching TRBD2 (6 bases). Germline-derived CDR1 and CDR2 are KGHSH and LQKENI. Deletions cut 6 bases from V and 2 bases from J, with 12 bases between. This CDR3 is built from 14 residues.